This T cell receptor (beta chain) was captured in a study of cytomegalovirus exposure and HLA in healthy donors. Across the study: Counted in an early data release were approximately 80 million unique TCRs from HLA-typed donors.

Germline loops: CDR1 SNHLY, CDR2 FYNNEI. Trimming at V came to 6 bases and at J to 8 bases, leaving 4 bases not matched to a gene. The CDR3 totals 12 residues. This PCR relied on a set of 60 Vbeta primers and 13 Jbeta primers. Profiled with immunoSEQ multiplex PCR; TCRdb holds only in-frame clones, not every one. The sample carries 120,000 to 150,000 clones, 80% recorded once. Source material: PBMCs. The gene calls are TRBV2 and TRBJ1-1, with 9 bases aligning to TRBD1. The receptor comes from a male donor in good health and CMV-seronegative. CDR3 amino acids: CASSYGQGEAFF. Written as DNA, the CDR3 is TGTGCCAGCAGCTACGGACAGGGGGAAGCTTTCTTT.